This TCR beta chain is from a study of blood T cell repertoires in COVID-19. Across the study: Samples representing acute and convalescent COVID-19 were sourced from the United States, Italy and Spain. The cDNA or gDNA used as material had been derived from T cells, B-cell-depleted T cells, or PBMCs.

CDR1 is MGHDK and CDR2 is SYGVNS in the germline V gene. Trimming stripped 3 bases from V and 14 bases from J, with 11 bases between. The CDR3 is 11 amino acids. Data came from immunoSEQ multiplex PCR; TCRdb stores just in-frame clones and leaves some out. The sample shows 250,000 or so clones, about 91% of them seen only once. Individuals aged roughly 18 to 95 years were recruited from 24 US areas. Cohorts were based on clinical histories the participants reported. The sequencing input was PBMCs or T cells enriched from blood (not recorded which). This sequence originates from a woman aged 35 to 49 with acute COVID-19. The rearrangement uses TRBV25-1 and TRBJ2-1; D remains ambiguous. CDR3 amino acids: CASSDLWSEFF. The CDR3 DNA is TGTGCCAGCAGTGATCTTTGGAGTGAGTTCTTC.